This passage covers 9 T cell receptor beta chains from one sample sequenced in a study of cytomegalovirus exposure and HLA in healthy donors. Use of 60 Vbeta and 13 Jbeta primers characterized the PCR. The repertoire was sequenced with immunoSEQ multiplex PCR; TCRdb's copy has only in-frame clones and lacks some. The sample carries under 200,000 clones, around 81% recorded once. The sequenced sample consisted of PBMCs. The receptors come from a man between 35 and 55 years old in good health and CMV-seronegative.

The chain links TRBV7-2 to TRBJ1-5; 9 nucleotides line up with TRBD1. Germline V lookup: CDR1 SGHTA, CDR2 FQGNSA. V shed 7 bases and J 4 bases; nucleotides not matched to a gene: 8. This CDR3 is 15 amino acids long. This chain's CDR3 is CASIRTGVGNQPQHF. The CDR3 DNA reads TGTGCCAGCATCCGGACAGGGGTGGGAAATCAGCCCCAGCATTTT. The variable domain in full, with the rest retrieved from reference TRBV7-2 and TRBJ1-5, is GAGVSQSPSNKVTEKGKDVELRCDPISGHTALYWYRQSLGQGLEFLIYFQGNSAPDKSGLPSDRFSAERTGGSVSTLTIQRTQQEDSAVYLCASIRTGVGNQPQHFGDGTRLSIL.

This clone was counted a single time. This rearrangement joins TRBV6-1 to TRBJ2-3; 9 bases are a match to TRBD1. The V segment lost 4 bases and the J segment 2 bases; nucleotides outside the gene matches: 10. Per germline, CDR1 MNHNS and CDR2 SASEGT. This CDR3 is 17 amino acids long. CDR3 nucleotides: TGTGCCAGCAGTGCCCCGGGACAGGGATTTTTCACAGATACGCAGTATTTT. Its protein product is CASSAPGQGFFTDTQYF.

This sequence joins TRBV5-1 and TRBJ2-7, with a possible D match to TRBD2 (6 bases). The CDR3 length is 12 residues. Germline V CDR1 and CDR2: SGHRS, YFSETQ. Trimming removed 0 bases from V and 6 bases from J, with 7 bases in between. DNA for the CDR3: TGCGCCAGCAGCTTGGTGGAGGGCGAGCAGTACTTC. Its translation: CASSLVEGEQYF.

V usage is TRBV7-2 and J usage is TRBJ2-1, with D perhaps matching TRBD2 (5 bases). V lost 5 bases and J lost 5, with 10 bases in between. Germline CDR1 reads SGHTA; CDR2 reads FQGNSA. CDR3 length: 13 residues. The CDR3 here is CASSTRDHNEQFF. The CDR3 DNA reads TGTGCCAGCAGCACGAGGGATCACAATGAGCAGTTCTTC.

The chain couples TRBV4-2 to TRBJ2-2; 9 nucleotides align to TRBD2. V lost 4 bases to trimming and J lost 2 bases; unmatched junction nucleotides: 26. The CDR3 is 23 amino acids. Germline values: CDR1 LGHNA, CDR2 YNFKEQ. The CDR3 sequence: CASSPNRRGGLAGPSVNTGELFF. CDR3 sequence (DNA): TGTGCCAGCAGCCCCAACCGGAGAGGCGGGCTAGCGGGACCCTCCGTAAACACCGGGGAGCTGTTTTTT.

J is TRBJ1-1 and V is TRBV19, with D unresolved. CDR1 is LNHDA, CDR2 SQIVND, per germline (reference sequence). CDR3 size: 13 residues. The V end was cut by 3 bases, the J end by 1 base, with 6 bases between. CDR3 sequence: CASSISGNTEAFF. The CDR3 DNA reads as TGTGCCAGTAGTATTTCGGGGAACACTGAAGCTTTCTTT.

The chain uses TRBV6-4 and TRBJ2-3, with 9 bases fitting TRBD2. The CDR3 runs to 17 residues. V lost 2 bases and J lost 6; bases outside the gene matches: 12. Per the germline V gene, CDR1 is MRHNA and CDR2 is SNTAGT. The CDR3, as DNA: TGTGCCAGCAGTGACGGGACTAGCCTCCGTCCCCGGGATACGCAGTATTTT. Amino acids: CASSDGTSLRPRDTQYF.

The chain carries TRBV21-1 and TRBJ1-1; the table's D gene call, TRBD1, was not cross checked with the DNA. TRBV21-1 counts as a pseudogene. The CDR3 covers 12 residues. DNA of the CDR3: TGTGCCCGAAACTCCAGGGGGACTGAAGCTTTCTTT. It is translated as CARNSRGTEAFF.

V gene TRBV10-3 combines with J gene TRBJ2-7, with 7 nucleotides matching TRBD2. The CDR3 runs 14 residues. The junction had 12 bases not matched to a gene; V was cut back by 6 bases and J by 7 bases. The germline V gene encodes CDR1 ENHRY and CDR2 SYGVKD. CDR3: CAISREGKGEEQYF. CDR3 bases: TGTGCCATCAGCAGGGAGGGGAAAGGAGAGGAGCAGTACTTC.